This TCR beta chain was obtained from a study of molecular identifiers for immune sequencing clone quantification. This clonotype was recorded at least ten times. Source material for naive CD8 libraries was roughly 20,000 to 1,100,000 sorted cells, with 10%, 30% or 50% RNA. A CD8+CD4-CCR7+CD45RA+ gate was used to sort naive CD8 T cells. V trimming: 3 bases; J trimming: 2 bases; junction bases outside the gene matches: 8. The CDR3 spans 15 residues. Germline V gene lookup returns CDR1 DFQATT and CDR2 SNEGSKA (reference sequence). One entry per CDR3 protein results from TCRdb running MiXCR on the PCR reads. The sample holds approximately 670,000 distinct CDR3 sequences, around 20% seen once.

The TCR was taken from a human donor in good health. Some libraries in this study had Jurkat cell RNA spiked in. J is TRBJ2-7 and V is TRBV20-1, with 9 bases matching TRBD2. The sequencing input was naive CD8+ T cells from blood, with Jurkat cell RNA spiked in. Subset defined: FACS-sorted CD8+CD4-CCR7+CD45RA+ naive T cells. CDR3 DNA sequence: TGCAGTGCTAGTGGGCCGGGACTAGCTCCCTACGAGCAGTACTTC. This gives the protein CSASGPGLAPYEQYF.